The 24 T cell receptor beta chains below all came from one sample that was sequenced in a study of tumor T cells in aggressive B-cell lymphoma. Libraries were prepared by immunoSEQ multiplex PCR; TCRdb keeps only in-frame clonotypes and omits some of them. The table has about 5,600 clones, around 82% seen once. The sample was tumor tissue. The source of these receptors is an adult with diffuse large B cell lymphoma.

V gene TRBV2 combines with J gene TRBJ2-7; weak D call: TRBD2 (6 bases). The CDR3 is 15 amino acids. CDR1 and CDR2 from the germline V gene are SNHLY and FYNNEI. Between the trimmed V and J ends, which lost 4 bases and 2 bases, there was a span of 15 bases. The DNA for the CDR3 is TGTGCCAGCAGTGGAACAGGAGGGTCCCCCTACGAGCAGTACTTC. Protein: CASSGTGGSPYEQYF.

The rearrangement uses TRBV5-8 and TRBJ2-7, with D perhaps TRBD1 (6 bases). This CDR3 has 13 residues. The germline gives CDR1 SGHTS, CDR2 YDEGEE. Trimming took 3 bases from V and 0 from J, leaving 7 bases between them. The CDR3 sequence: CASSWGHSYEQYF. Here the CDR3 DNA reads TGTGCCAGCAGCTGGGGACACTCCTACGAGCAGTACTTC.

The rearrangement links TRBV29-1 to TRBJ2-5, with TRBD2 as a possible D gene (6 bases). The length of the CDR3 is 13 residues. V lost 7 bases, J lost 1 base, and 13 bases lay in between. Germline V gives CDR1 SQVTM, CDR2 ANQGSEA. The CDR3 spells CSAAGQRQETQYF. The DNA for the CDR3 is TGCAGCGCCGCGGGGCAGCGCCAAGAGACCCAGTACTTC.

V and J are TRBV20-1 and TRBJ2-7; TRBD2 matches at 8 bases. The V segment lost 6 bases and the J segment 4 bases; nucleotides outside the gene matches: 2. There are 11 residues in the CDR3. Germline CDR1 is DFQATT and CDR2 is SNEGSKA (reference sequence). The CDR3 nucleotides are TGCAGTGCCAGCGGGGGTTACGAGCAGTACTTC. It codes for CSASGGYEQYF.

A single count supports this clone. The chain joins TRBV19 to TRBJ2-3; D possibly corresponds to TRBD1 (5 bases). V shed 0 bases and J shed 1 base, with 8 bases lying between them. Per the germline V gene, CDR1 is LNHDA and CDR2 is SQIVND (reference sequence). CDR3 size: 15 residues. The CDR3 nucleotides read TGTGCCAGTAGTATAGACAGGGTCGGCACAGATACGCAGTATTTT. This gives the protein CASSIDRVGTDTQYF.

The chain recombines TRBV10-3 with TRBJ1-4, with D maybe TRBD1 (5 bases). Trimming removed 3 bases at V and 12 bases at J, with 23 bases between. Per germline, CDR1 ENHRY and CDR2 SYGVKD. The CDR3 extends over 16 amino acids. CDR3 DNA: TGTGCCATCAGTGACCCACAGGAAAGTCCGTCAGTTGAACTGTTTTTT. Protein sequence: CAISDPQESPSVELFF.

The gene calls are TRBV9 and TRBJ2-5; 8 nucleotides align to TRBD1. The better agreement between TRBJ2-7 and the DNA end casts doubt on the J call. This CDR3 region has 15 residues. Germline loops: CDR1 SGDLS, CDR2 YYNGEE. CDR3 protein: CASSLGTGLSYEQYF. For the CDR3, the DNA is TGTGCCAGCAGCCTCGGGACAGGACTTTCCTACGAGCAGTACTTC.

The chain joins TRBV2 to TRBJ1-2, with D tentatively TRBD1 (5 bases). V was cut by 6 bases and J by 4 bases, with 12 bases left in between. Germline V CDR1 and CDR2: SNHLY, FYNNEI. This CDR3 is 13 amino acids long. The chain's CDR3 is CASRDTGLYGYTF. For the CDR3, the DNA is TGTGCCAGCAGGGACACAGGCCTCTATGGCTACACCTTC.

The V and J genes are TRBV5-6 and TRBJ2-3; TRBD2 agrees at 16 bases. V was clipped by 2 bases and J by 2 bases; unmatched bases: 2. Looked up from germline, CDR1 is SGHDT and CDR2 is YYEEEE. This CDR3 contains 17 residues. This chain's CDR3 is CASSLGTSGRATDTQYF. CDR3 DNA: TGTGCCAGCAGCTTAGGGACTAGCGGGAGGGCCACAGATACGCAGTATTTT.

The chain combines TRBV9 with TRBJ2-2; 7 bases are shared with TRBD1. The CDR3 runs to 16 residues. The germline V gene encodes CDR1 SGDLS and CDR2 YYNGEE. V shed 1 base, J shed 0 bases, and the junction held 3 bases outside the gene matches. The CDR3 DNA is TGTGCCAGCAGCGTAACCGGGACAGCGAACACCGGGGAGCTGTTTTTT. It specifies CASSVTGTANTGELFF.

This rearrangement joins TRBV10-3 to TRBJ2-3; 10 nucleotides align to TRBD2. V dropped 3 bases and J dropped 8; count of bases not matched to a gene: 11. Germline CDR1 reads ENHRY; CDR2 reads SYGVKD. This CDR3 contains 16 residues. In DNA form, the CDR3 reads TGTGCCATCAGTGAAGGGGCTAGCGGGAGTGACGGTACGCAGTATTTT. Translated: CAISEGASGSDGTQYF.

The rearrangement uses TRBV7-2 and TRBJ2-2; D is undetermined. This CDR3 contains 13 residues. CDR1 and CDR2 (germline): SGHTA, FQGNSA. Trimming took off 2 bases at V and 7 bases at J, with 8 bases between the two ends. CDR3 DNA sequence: TGTGCCAGCAGCTTATCTGGCCGCGGGGAGCTGTTTTTT. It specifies CASSLSGRGELFF. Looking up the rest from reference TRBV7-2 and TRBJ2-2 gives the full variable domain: GAGVSQSPSNKVTEKGKDVELRCDPISGHTALYWYRQSLGQGLEFLIYFQGNSAPDKSGLPSDRFSAERTGGSVSTLTIQRTQQEDSAVYLCASSLSGRGELFFGEGSRLTVL.

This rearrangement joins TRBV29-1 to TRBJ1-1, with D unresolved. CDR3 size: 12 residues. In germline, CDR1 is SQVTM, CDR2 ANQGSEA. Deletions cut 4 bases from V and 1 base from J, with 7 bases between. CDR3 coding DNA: TGCAGCGTTGGAGCTCAGAACACTGAAGCTTTCTTT. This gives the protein CSVGAQNTEAFF.

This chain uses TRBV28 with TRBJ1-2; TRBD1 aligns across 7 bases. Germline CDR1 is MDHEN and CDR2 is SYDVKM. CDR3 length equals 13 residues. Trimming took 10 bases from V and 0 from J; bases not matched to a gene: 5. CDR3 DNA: TGTGCCACCCAGACAGGGTCTAACTATGGCTACACCTTC. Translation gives CATQTGSNYGYTF.

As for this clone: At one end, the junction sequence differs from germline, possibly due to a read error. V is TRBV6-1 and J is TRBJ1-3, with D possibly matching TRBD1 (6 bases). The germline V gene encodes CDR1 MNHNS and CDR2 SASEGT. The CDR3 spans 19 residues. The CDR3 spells CASSESYSGAGAPWKHHIF. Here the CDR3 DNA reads TGTGCCAGCAGTGAATCTTACTCTGGGGCAGGGGCTCCCTGGAAACACCATATATTT.

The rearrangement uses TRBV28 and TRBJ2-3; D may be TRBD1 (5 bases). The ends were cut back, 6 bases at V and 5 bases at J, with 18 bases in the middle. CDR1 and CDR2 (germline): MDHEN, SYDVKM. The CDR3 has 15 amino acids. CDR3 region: CASSPGGRVRDTQYF. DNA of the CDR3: TGTGCCAGCAGCCCAGGTGGCAGGGTGAGAGATACGCAGTATTTT.

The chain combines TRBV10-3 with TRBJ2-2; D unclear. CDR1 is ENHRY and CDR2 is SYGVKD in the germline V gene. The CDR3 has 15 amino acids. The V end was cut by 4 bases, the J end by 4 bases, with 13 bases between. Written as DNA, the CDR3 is TGTGCCATCAGTGCATCGGTCACCCTCACCGGGGAGCTGTTTTTT. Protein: CAISASVTLTGELFF.

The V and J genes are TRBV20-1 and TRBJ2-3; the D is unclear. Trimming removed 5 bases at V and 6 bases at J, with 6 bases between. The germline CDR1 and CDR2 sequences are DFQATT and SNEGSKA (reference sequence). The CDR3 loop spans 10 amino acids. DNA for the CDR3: TGCAGTGCTGCCGGGGATACGCAGTATTTT. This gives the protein CSAAGDTQYF.

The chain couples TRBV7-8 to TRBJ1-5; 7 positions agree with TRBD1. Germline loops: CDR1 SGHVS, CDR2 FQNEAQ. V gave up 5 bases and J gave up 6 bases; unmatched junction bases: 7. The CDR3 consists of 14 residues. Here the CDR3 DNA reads TGTGCCAGCAGCGCCGGGACAGCTCCTCAGCCCCAGCATTTT. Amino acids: CASSAGTAPQPQHF.

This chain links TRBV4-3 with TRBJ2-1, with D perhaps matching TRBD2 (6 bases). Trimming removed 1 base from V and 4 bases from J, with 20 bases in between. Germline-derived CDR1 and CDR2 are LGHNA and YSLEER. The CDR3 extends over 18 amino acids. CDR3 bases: TGCGCCAGCAGCCAAGTCTTCCAAGGTAGCGGAGTTTACAATGAGCAGTTCTTC. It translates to CASSQVFQGSGVYNEQFF.

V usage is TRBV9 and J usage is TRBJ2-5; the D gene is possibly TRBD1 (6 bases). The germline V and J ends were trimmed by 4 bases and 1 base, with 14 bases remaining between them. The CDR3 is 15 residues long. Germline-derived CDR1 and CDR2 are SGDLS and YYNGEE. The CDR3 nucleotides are TGTGCCAGCAGCACCTCGGTGGGGGCCCAAGAGACCCAGTACTTC. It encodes CASSTSVGAQETQYF.

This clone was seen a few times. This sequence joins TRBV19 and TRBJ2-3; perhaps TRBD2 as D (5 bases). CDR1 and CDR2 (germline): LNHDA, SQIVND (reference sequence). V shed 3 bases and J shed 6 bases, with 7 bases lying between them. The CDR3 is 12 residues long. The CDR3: CASSMGGDTQYF. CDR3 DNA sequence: TGTGCCAGTAGTATGGGCGGGGATACGCAGTATTTT.

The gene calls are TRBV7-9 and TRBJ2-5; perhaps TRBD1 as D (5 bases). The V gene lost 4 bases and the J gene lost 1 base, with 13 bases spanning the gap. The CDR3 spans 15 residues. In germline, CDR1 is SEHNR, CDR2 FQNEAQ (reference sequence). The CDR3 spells CASSSPRRAQETQYF. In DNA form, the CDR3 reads TGTGCCAGCAGCTCCCCGCGCAGGGCCCAAGAGACCCAGTACTTC.

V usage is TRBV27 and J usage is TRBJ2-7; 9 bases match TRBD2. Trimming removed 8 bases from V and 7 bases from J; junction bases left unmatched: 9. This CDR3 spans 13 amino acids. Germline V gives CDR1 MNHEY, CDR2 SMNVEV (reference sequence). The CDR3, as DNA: TGTGCCAGCGGGGGCGGGAGGGCCGGGGAGCAGTACTTC. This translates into CASGGGRAGEQYF.